This is a list of T cell receptor beta chains from one sample in a study of identifying expanded T cells in peripheral blood. Profiled with immunoSEQ multiplex PCR; TCRdb holds only in-frame clones, not every one. This sample has about 50,000 clones, with less than 85% found just once. The sequenced sample was blood. The receptors were sampled from a person between 18 and 69 years old in good health. Both conserved end residues are part of each CDR3. Fields, in order: CDR3 protein, CDR3 DNA, J gene, D gene, clone size, V gene. A D gene is named only where the DNA matches it firmly. Clone size is shown for a subset of rows, as once, few, many or a class of expanded clone.

CASSPREVNQPQHF,TGTGCCAGCAGCCCTCGGGAAGTCAATCAGCCCCAGCATTTT,TRBJ1-5,-,once,TRBV6-5
CASSRGVAGGPVNEQYF,TGTGCCAGCAGCAGAGGCGTAGCGGGAGGGCCTGTAAACGAGCAGTACTTC,TRBJ2-7,TRBD2,-,TRBV7-2
CASSLRLALPGKTDTQYF,TGTGCCAGCAGCTTACGGCTAGCGCTACCGGGAAAAACAGATACGCAGTATTTT,TRBJ2-3,-,-,TRBV7-2
CASSVGLGDYGYTF,TGTGCCAGCAGCGTAGGTCTCGGAGACTATGGCTACACCTTC,TRBJ1-2,-,-,TRBV9
CASSPRKNTEAFF,TGTGCCAGCAGCCCCCGGAAGAACACTGAAGCTTTCTTT,TRBJ1-1,-,-,TRBV7-9
CASCLSGPGAFTEAFF,TGTGCCAGCTGTCTTTCAGGCCCGGGGGCATTCACTGAAGCTTTCTTT,TRBJ1-1,-,-,TRBV11-2
CASSSGTGMVYEQYF,TGCGCCAGCAGCTCCGGGACAGGGATGGTCTACGAGCAGTACTTC,TRBJ2-7,TRBD1,-,TRBV5-1
CASTSRAGAYGYTF,TGTGCCAGCACCTCCCGCGCAGGGGCATATGGCTACACCTTC,TRBJ1-2,-,-,TRBV6-5
CASSLVVVGGDTGELFF,TGCGCCAGCAGCTTGGTTGTAGTCGGGGGTGACACCGGGGAGCTGTTTTTT,TRBJ2-2,-,once,TRBV5-1
CASSLKDTEAFF,TGTGCCAGCAGCCTTAAGGACACTGAAGCTTTCTTT,TRBJ1-1,-,-,TRBV11-3
CASSSLDRDETQYF,TGTGCCAGCAGCTCGCTTGACAGGGATGAGACCCAGTACTTC,TRBJ2-5,TRBD1,-,TRBV7-9
CATHDWPFVNQPQHF,TGTGCCACCCACGATTGGCCTTTTGTCAATCAGCCCCAGCATTTT,TRBJ1-5,-,-,TRBV6-1
CASSESRNPGNTIYF,TGCGCCAGCAGTGAGTCGCGAAACCCTGGAAACACCATATATTTT,TRBJ1-3,-,-,TRBV10-1
CASSDLPGARVKAFF,TGTGCCAGCAGTGACCTGCCAGGGGCGAGAGTGAAAGCTTTCTTT,TRBJ1-1,-,once,TRBV6-1
CASSLTSGRRETQYF,TGTGCCAGCAGCCTGACTAGCGGGAGACGGGAGACCCAGTACTTC,TRBJ2-5,TRBD2,-,TRBV7-2
CASSFSLNTGELFF,TGTGCCAGCAGTTTCAGTCTGAACACCGGGGAGCTGTTTTTT,TRBJ2-2,-,-,TRBV27
CASSLARTGKTQPQHF,TGTGCCAGCAGCTTAGCTCGGACAGGGAAGACTCAGCCCCAGCATTTT,TRBJ1-5,TRBD1,-,TRBV7-2
CASSGGPQVRTYEQYF,TGTGCCAGCAGCGGTGGGCCTCAGGTTCGGACCTACGAGCAGTACTTC,TRBJ2-7,-,-,TRBV11-2
CASSLEWRGIGGNEQFF,TGTGCCAGCAGCTTAGAGTGGCGCGGGATAGGTGGCAATGAGCAGTTCTTC,TRBJ2-1,-,-,TRBV7-6
CASLSYQTKNTGELFF,TGTGCCAGCCTCTCTTATCAGACAAAGAACACCGGGGAGCTGTTTTTT,TRBJ2-2,-,-,TRBV18
CAWRQGEANYEQYF,TGTGCCTGGAGGCAGGGGGAGGCTAACTACGAGCAGTACTTC,TRBJ2-7,-,-,TRBV30
CASSLAGGNNVLTF,TGTGCCAGCAGCTTAGCTGGTGGAAACAACGTCCTGACTTTC,TRBJ2-6,-,-,TRBV7-9
CASSRAFGTEAFF,TGTGCCAGCAGCAGGGCGTTCGGCACTGAAGCTTTCTTT,TRBJ1-1,-,few,TRBV7-2
CASSDGAGGPSEQFF,TGTGCCAGCAGTGACGGGGCGGGGGGGCCGAGTGAGCAGTTCTTC,TRBJ2-1,TRBD2,-,TRBV6-4
CASSEQGSVLGFNEQFF,TGTGCCAGCAGTGAACAGGGGTCAGTCCTCGGGTTTAATGAGCAGTTCTTC,TRBJ2-1,-,-,TRBV2
CASSFQGGQETQYF,TGTGCCAGCAGTTTCCAGGGGGGCCAAGAGACCCAGTACTTC,TRBJ2-5,-,-,TRBV11-2
CASSYPNPVNEQFF,TGTGCCAGCAGCTACCCCAATCCGGTCAATGAGCAGTTCTTC,TRBJ2-1,-,-,TRBV11-3
CASSEHSGRAQETQYF,TGTGCCAGCAGTGAACATAGCGGGAGGGCCCAAGAGACCCAGTACTTC,TRBJ2-5,TRBD2,once,TRBV2
CASSQDSHNEQFF,TGTGCCAGCAGCCAGGACAGCCACAATGAGCAGTTCTTC,TRBJ2-1,-,few,TRBV6-6